This T cell receptor beta chain came from a study of long-term antiretroviral therapy in people with HIV (dated by TCRdb to between 2021 and 2024). The study in broad terms: The earliest samples were collected approximately a decade before the 2015 WHO recommendation for immediate ART, a period when ART was typically delayed until CD4 counts fell. Whether ART initiation and durable HIV suppression were associated with changes in peripheral blood TRB repertoire composition and diversity was tested in a retrospective serial study. From 25 to 30 adults with confirmed HIV infection, the cohort provided 150 to 200 cryopreserved PBMC samples, gathered serially across a mean of about six years (range 1-12). Among the 25 to 35 participants with HIV, fewer than twelve were female. No cross-contamination during QIAcube processing turned up in test extractions that ran a monoclonal T-cell line alongside 33 polyclonal samples.

Details on this clone: It lacks a known antigen. The record has no base qualities; no much larger clone is one base away.

Inclusion was restricted to participants for whom at least one PBMC sample before ART initiation and at least two post-ART samples were available. Every participant with HIV received treatment in the United States of America. Cryopreserved samples of roughly 0.95-10 million PBMC were thawed and washed before DNA extraction. At the time of the earliest PBMC sample, participants with HIV were aged between about 23 and 54 years. Each participant contributed PBMC samples from 1-4 timepoints before ART initiation and 2-8 timepoints after ART initiation, with a median of 7 samples. Serial HIV viral load, CD4+ T-cell count, ART history and demographic data were obtained for every participant. A Qiagen kit on a QIAcube was used to extract genomic DNA from unsorted PBMC, with samples processed in batches of 12. According to the germline V gene (reference sequence), CDR1 reads SGHKS and CDR2 reads YYEKEE. Here V drops 0 bases and J drops 5 bases, and the junction holds 4 bases not matched to any gene. From cysteine to phenylalanine, the CDR3 is 14 amino acids long. Just CDR3 DNA is preserved here, 42 bases in frame from base 1.

Here is what the overall study found, with its caveats: HIV repertoires had narrower CDR3 length ranges than controls, and the network structure suggested an antigen-experienced repertoire that shifted only slightly toward naive after ART. Expanded TRB clones identified before ART initiation dominated the repertoire at all time points, although this dominance fluctuated and declined in many PLHIV after ART. No data were available on ART adherence, viral resistance or therapy changes, limiting inferences about post-ART repertoire changes. Starting ART was linked to a significant rise in TRB diversity, yet even with long-term ART the diversity remained significantly lower than in transplant donor controls. Samples dated from 2004 to 2017, and the ART regimens used may be less effective than current ones. Owing to limited PBMC availability, only the TCR beta chain was sequenced, without alpha chain pairing. Unsorted PBMC were profiled instead of sorted CD4+ and CD8+ T cells because pre-ART samples had limited cell numbers.

Sequencing of the TRB variable region was done with the immunoSEQ hsTCRB v3.0 assay at survey level resolution. The targeted TRB sequencing depth was roughly 40,000-50,000 T-cell genomes per sample. Pooled TRB libraries were sequenced on an Illumina MiSeq with a v3 150-cycle kit. The authors' analysis ran thus. Repertoire analysis was run in R within a reproducible Nextflow workflow that covered QC, data transformation and analysis. Custom analyses were implemented in LymphoSeq2, an R package for AIRR-Seq data exploration. Four samples that yielded fewer than 5000 total TRB sequences were excluded, so that approximately 170 HIV repertoires were analyzed. Among the approximately 200 retained HIV repertoires, some 60 were collected before ART initiation and 120 to 130 were collected after ART initiation. Each repertoire was downsampled to 5000 TRB nucleotide sequences, and summary statistics were averaged across 100 downsampling iterations. The analysis kept only TRB sequences whose CDR3 regions were at least seven amino acids long. Diversity was assessed using a clonality score derived from Shannon entropy and using the Gini coefficient. In the repertoire networks, any two of the top 5000 CDR3 amino acid sequences were connected whenever the two sequences differed by an edit distance of one. For TRB CDR3 amino acid sequences, antigen specificity groups and MHC restriction were predicted with GLIPH2. Known CMV, EBV, HIV or tissue antigen associations were flagged by matching CDR3 amino acid sequences against VDJdb and McPAS-TCR. Pre-ART, post-ART and control groups were compared with Wilcoxon signed-rank tests and Holm-Bonferroni correction. The source is immuneACCESS, and TCRdb retained only in-frame sequences with V and J called. Part of the clones is not carried over; for the studies checked, unresolved V genes explain less than half of this, and the remainder is unexplained. V and J calls and clone size are those listed in that table; D and trimming were worked out from the DNA. This sample gives tens of thousands of clones in total; under 90% of them show up just once. The ten largest clonotypes hold around 18% of the sample.

Rearrangement joined TRBV5-5 to TRBJ2-5; the junction holds 7 bases that match TRBD1. The sequence derives from a man aged 40-49 years with HIV. Sequenced here: unsorted PBMCs, sampled 0.5 years before starting antiretroviral therapy. The DNA is TGTGCCAGCAGCTTGGAAGGGGGCTCGGAGACCCAGTACTTC. It translates to CASSLEGGSETQYF.